These T cell receptor beta chains were read from a single sample in a study of T cells in Graves' hyperthyroidism and ophthalmopathy. MiXCR, applied by TCRdb to the multiplex PCR reads, yields one record per CDR3 protein. The repertoire holds 600,000 or so distinct CDR3 sequences, around 15% seen once, with over 3.5% in the top ten. Sequencing was carried out using blood. These receptor sequences come from a woman aged 30 to 39 with Graves' hyperthyroidism. The CDR3 runs from the conserved cysteine through the conserved F or W. D genes are given only for firm matches. Part of the rows lack a size; the others show once, few, many or a class for expanded clones.

j_gene,abundance,d_gene,v_gene,CDR3nt,CDR3aa
TRBJ2-7,few,NA,TRBV5-1,TGCGCCAGCAGCTTGGCCAGGGGGACTACAGTCTCCTACGAGCAGTACTTC,CASSLARGTTVSYEQYF
TRBJ2-3,few,TRBD1,TRBV6-8,TGTGCCAGCACGGGACAGGGACAGGATACGCAGTATTTT,CASTGQGQDTQYF
TRBJ2-3,many,NA,TRBV24-1,TGTGCCACCAGTGATTTGCATGACTCAACCCGCACAGATACGCAGTATTTT,CATSDLHDSTRTDTQYF
TRBJ2-1,many,NA,TRBV20-1,TGCAGTGCTAGTTCGACATTCAATGAGCAGTTCTTC,CSASSTFNEQFF
TRBJ2-5,many,TRBD1,TRBV5-1,TGCGCCAGCAGCCTGTCCGGGACAGGGGATGGTCTAGAGTACTTC,CASSLSGTGDGLEYF
TRBJ2-7,many,NA,TRBV29-1,TGCAGCGTTGTGAGGGGATCCTACGAGCAGTACTTC,CSVVRGSYEQYF
TRBJ2-1,NA,NA,TRBV12-3/TRBV12-4,TGTGCCAGCAGTTCCCCCGGGACAGGGGTTCGACTAGCGGGATACAATGAGCAGTTCTTC,CASSSPGTGVRLAGYNEQFF
TRBJ1-4,few,TRBD1,TRBV11-2,TGTGCCAGCAGCTTTGACACAGGGGGCTTATTCGAAAAACTGTTTTTT,CASSFDTGGLFEKLFF
TRBJ1-6,few,TRBD1,TRBV5-1,TGCGCCAGCAGACAAACGCCGGGACAGGGTAATTCACCCCTCCACTTT,CASRQTPGQGNSPLHF
TRBJ2-3,few,NA,TRBV19,TGTGCCAGTAGTTCGACAGAGGGGGTGGCCGATACGCAGTATTTT,CASSSTEGVADTQYF
TRBJ2-7,NA,NA,TRBV4-1,TGCGCCAGCAGCCTGCACGGGGGAGAGCTCTACGAGCAGTACTTC,CASSLHGGELYEQYF
TRBJ1-1,many,NA,TRBV2,TGTGCCAGCACCTACCTCGGACAGAACACTGAAGCTTTCTTT,CASTYLGQNTEAFF
TRBJ1-5,many,TRBD1,TRBV28,TGTGCCAGCAGTTTATCCTGGGGACAGGGAGTCAATCAGCCCCAGCATTTT,CASSLSWGQGVNQPQHF
TRBJ2-1,NA,TRBD2,TRBV19,TGTGCCAGTCGGGTAGGAAGCGGGGCCTACAATGAGCAGTTCTTC,CASRVGSGAYNEQFF
TRBJ2-1,few,TRBD2,TRBV4-1,TGCGCCAGCAGCCAAGAGGGAACTAGCGAGGCCAATGAGCAGTTCTTC,CASSQEGTSEANEQFF
TRBJ2-5,NA,NA,TRBV19,TGTGCCAGTAGGGTGACGGATTTGGGGGAGACCCAGTACTTC,CASRVTDLGETQYF
TRBJ2-3,few,TRBD2,TRBV4-2,TGTGCCAGCAGCCAAGTTGACAGCGGGAGGGATACGCAGTATTTT,CASSQVDSGRDTQYF
TRBJ2-1,many,TRBD2,TRBV2,TGTGCCAGCACCACCCTAGCGGGAGTGTATGGTGAGCAGTTCTTC,CASTTLAGVYGEQFF
TRBJ1-4,many,NA,TRBV28,TGTGCCAGCAGTTTAGGCAGGACTGAAAAACTGTTTTTT,CASSLGRTEKLFF
TRBJ1-5,NA,NA,TRBV19,TGTGCCAGTGGAACGGGACGGGTCCATAGCAATCAGCCCCAGCATTTT,CASGTGRVHSNQPQHF
TRBJ1-1,many,NA,TRBV18,TGTGCCAGCAGCCCTCGTCAGGGAAACACTGAAGCTTTCTTT,CASSPRQGNTEAFF
TRBJ2-3,few,NA,TRBV11-2,TGTGCCAGCAGCTTAGTGGCCGGCCTAGCGTTCACAGATACGCAGTATTTT,CASSLVAGLAFTDTQYF
TRBJ1-3,many,NA,TRBV28,TGTGCCAGCAGTTCAGGGTTTGGAAACACCATATATTTT,CASSSGFGNTIYF
TRBJ1-1,few,TRBD1,TRBV9,TGTGCCAGCAGATCCCGACAGGGGAGGTCACAGAACACTGAAGCTTTCTTT,CASRSRQGRSQNTEAFF
TRBJ2-2,many,TRBD1,TRBV6-1,TGTGCCAGCAGTGGCAGGGGGCAGGGCACCGGGGAGCTGTTTTTT,CASSGRGQGTGELFF
TRBJ1-6,many,NA,TRBV12-3/TRBV12-4,TGTGCCAGCACCCTCGCGGGCTCCTATAATTCACCCCTCCACTTT,CASTLAGSYNSPLHF
TRBJ2-1,many,NA,TRBV11-3,TGTGCCAGCAGCTTAGCGGAGTTAGGGCAGTTCTTC,CASSLAELGQFF
TRBJ2-2,NA,NA,TRBV13,TGTGCCAGCAGCTTCGGTCCAGGGCGTGACACCGGGGAGCTGTTTTTT,CASSFGPGRDTGELFF
TRBJ2-1,many,TRBD2,TRBV20-1,TGCAGTGCTAGAAACCTAGCGGGGGCAAACAATGAGCAGTTCTTC,CSARNLAGANNEQFF
TRBJ1-5,few,NA,TRBV19,TGTGCCAGTAGCTCCCAGGGTGGGGGAAATCAGCCCCAGCATTTT,CASSSQGGGNQPQHF
TRBJ1-1,NA,TRBD1,TRBV9,TGTGCCAGCAGCCCACCGGGACAGGGGGTGAACACTGAAGCTTTCTTT,CASSPPGQGVNTEAFF
TRBJ1-5,many,NA,TRBV5-1,TGCGCCAGCAGCTTGGCCGAAGGTCAGCCCCAGCATTTT,CASSLAEGQPQHF
TRBJ1-1,few,NA,TRBV5-5,TGTGCCAGCAGCTGGGGGGTCAAAGAAGCTTTCTTT,CASSWGVKEAFF
TRBJ2-7,NA,TRBD1,TRBV9,TGTGCCAGCAGCGGACAGGGAAACTCCTACGAGCAGTACTTC,CASSGQGNSYEQYF
TRBJ1-2,many,NA,TRBV27,TGTGCCAGCAGTACCGTTAGGGGAGCAAACTATGGCTACACCTTC,CASSTVRGANYGYTF
TRBJ1-5,few,TRBD1,TRBV28,TGTGCCAGCAGTTTAAGGGGACAGGGATATCAGCCCCAGCATTTT,CASSLRGQGYQPQHF
TRBJ2-5,many,TRBD1,TRBV28,TGTGCCAGCAGGAAGACAGGGTCCGCGGAGACCCAGTACTTC,CASRKTGSAETQYF
TRBJ2-1,NA,NA,TRBV7-2,TGTGCCAGCAGCCGGGACTCACTTCGTTACAATGAGCAGTTCTTC,CASSRDSLRYNEQFF
TRBJ2-5,few,NA,TRBV11-2,TGTGCCAGCAGCTCCCTTCTCGGTCGGACCCAGTACTTC,CASSSLLGRTQYF
TRBJ2-2,NA,NA,TRBV18,TGTGCCAGCTCACCAAGGACGTCGAACACCGGGGAGCTGTTTTTT,CASSPRTSNTGELFF
TRBJ2-7,few,NA,TRBV9,TGTGCCAGCAGCGGGGCACTCACGGGAGATTACTACGAGCAGTACTTC,CASSGALTGDYYEQYF
TRBJ1-5,many,NA,TRBV11-2,TGTGCCAGCAGCCTCGGACGAAATCAGCCCCAGCATTTT,CASSLGRNQPQHF
TRBJ2-7,many,NA,TRBV28,TGTGCCACAACCCGTCAGGGGGGCGCGTACGAGCAGTACTTC,CATTRQGGAYEQYF
TRBJ2-5,few,TRBD2,TRBV7-7,TGTGCTAGCAGCCCCAGACTAGCGGGAAAAGAGACCCAGTACTTC,CASSPRLAGKETQYF
TRBJ2-3,NA,TRBD2,TRBV14,TGTGCCAGCAGCCGGCTTGGAGCGGGAGGGCCCCCTTCGCAGTATTTT,CASSRLGAGGPPSQYF
TRBJ2-5,many,TRBD1,TRBV9,TGTGCCAGCAGCGCACCGGGACAGGGCCTCGGAGAGACCCAGTACTTC,CASSAPGQGLGETQYF
TRBJ2-7,many,TRBD2,TRBV11-3,TGTGCCAGCACCATAGCGGGGGGGTACGAGCAGTACTTC,CASTIAGGYEQYF
TRBJ2-1,NA,NA,TRBV9,TGTGCCAGCAGCCCTTGGGTAGCGCAAGACAATGAGCAGTTCTTC,CASSPWVAQDNEQFF
TRBJ2-6,many,NA,TRBV28,TGTGCCAGCAGTTTTGCCAGGGCTGGGGCCAACGTCCTGACTTTC,CASSFARAGANVLTF
TRBJ1-1,many,NA,TRBV11-2,TGTGCCAGCAGCTTAGTTAGCTCTGCCCCCATGAACACTGAAGCTTTCTTT,CASSLVSSAPMNTEAFF
TRBJ2-7,few,NA,TRBV5-1,TGCGCCAGCAGCTATCGATTTTCTGGCGAGCAGTACTTC,CASSYRFSGEQYF
TRBJ2-1,few,TRBD2,TRBV7-3,TGTGCCAGCACCTGGGGTAGCGGGAGCAATGAGCAGTTCTTC,CASTWGSGSNEQFF
TRBJ2-7,many,TRBD1,TRBV28,TGTGCCAGCGGGACAGCCGATCACGAGCAGTACTTC,CASGTADHEQYF
TRBJ2-1,many,NA,TRBV11-3,TGTGCCAGCAGCCGAACAAAAGACTTGAGCTCCTACAATGAGCAGTTCTTC,CASSRTKDLSSYNEQFF
TRBJ1-5,NA,TRBD1,TRBV19,TGTGCCAGTATGCAACAGGGGAACCAGCCCCAGCATTTT,CASMQQGNQPQHF
TRBJ1-1,NA,NA,TRBV9,TGTGCCAGCAGCCCCCGGGGATATCAGAACACTGAAGCTTTCTTT,CASSPRGYQNTEAFF
TRBJ1-4,few,NA,TRBV4-3,TGCGCCAGCAGGACAATTGAAGAGGAAAAACTGTTTTTT,CASRTIEEEKLFF
TRBJ1-2,many,NA,TRBV6-1,TGTGCCAGCCGGACGTCTAACTATGGCTACACCTTC,CASRTSNYGYTF
TRBJ1-1,NA,NA,TRBV20-1,TGCAGTGCTAGATCGCTGCTGATGAACACTGAAGCTTTCTTT,CSARSLLMNTEAFF